Each of the 18 T cell receptor beta chains below was sequenced from the same sample in a study. TCRdb itself ran the RT-PCR reads through MiXCR, one entry per CDR3 protein. The repertoire holds almost 700,000 distinct CDR3 sequences, with around 14% as singletons. Specimen: memory CD4+ T cells from blood. All receptors come from a female donor in good health, serving as a healthy control.

This clonotype was observed a few times. The chain employs TRBV7-9 and TRBJ1-1; D call uncertain. The ends were cut back, 0 bases at V and 5 bases at J, with 13 bases in the middle. Germline CDR1 SEHNR, CDR2 FQNEAQ (reference sequence). The CDR3 has 15 amino acids. CDR3 coding DNA: TGTGCCAGCAGCTTAGCGACGGGTCGGAGGACTGAAGCTTTCTTT. Translation gives CASSLATGRRTEAFF.

This clonotype was seen only a few times. This rearrangement joins TRBV3-1 to TRBJ2-3; TRBD2 aligns across 9 bases. V lost 4 bases and J lost 2; bases outside the gene matches: 13. Germline lookup yields CDR1 LGHDT and CDR2 YNNKEL (reference sequence). The CDR3 sequence is 18 residues long. The CDR3 reads CASSLKRRASGATDTQYF. The CDR3 bases are TGTGCCAGCAGCCTCAAGCGCAGGGCTAGCGGGGCCACAGATACGCAGTATTTT.

This clonotype appeared many times. The J gene is TRBJ2-3, the V gene TRBV10-3; 12 nucleotides match TRBD2. J lost 2 bases, V lost 3 bases, and 3 bases had no gene match. The V gene's germline CDR1 is ENHRY and CDR2 SYGVKD. This CDR3 is built from 16 residues. As DNA, the CDR3 is TGTGCCATCAGTGAAGGACTAGCGGGACCCACAGATACGCAGTATTTT. Amino acids: CAISEGLAGPTDTQYF.

This clonotype was seen more than once but under ten times. V usage is TRBV7-6 and J usage is TRBJ1-3, with a weak D call TRBD1 (6 bases). The V and J ends lost 2 bases and 4 bases respectively, with 9 bases between them. The CDR3 length is 14 residues. Germline V gene data show CDR1 as SGHVS and CDR2 as FNYEAQ. The CDR3 DNA is TGTGCCAGCAGCTTACGAGGGACAGGAAACACCATATATTTT. Protein: CASSLRGTGNTIYF.

The V and J genes are TRBV20-1 and TRBJ2-7; 8 bases line up with TRBD2. Germline V gene data show CDR1 as DFQATT and CDR2 as SNEGSKA (reference sequence). V gave up 0 bases and J gave up 2 bases; unmatched junction bases: 6. This CDR3 is built from 15 residues. The chain's CDR3 is CSARDESGRAYEQYF. As DNA, the CDR3 is TGCAGTGCTAGAGATGAAAGCGGGAGAGCCTACGAGCAGTACTTC.

The J gene is TRBJ2-7, the V gene TRBV28; the match to TRBD2 covers 9 bases. Per the germline V gene, CDR1 is MDHEN and CDR2 is SYDVKM. This CDR3 is built from 13 residues. Trimming cost V 11 bases and J 3 bases; bases outside gene matches: 8. The CDR3 DNA sequence: TGTGCCGGCGGGAGGGGGGGATACTACGAGCAGTACTTC. The encoded protein is CAGGRGGYYEQYF.

This clonotype was observed at least ten times. This chain uses TRBV20-1 with TRBJ2-1; 11 positions agree with TRBD2. This CDR3 is 16 amino acids long. CDR1 is DFQATT and CDR2 is SNEGSKA in the germline V gene (reference sequence). Unmatched junction bases numbered 6, after V lost 0 bases and J lost 5 bases. CDR3 protein: CSARDGVAGGHNEQFF. CDR3 nucleotide sequence: TGCAGTGCTAGAGATGGAGTAGCGGGAGGGCACAATGAGCAGTTCTTC.

V usage is TRBV5-4 and J usage is TRBJ2-5; 11 nucleotides match TRBD1. This CDR3 comprises 16 residues. V was pared by 2 bases and J by 5 bases, with 8 bases of the junction left unmatched. CDR1 is SGHNT, CDR2 YYREEE, per germline (reference sequence). The DNA of the CDR3 is TGTGCCAGCAGCTTATCCCTGGGACAGGGGGGGGAGACCCAGTACTTC. As protein: CASSLSLGQGGETQYF.

This clonotype was recorded a few times. The rearrangement links TRBV7-2 to TRBJ2-2; tentative D call: TRBD1 (5 bases). This CDR3 has 16 residues. V dropped 3 bases and J dropped 4 bases, with 15 bases sitting between them. Germline assignment: CDR1 SGHTA and CDR2 FQGNSA. The CDR3 coding sequence is TGTGCCAGCAGCTTTGATTCCCGACAGCCCACCGGGGAGCTGTTTTTT. As protein: CASSFDSRQPTGELFF.

In this sample, this clonotype turned up a few times. This rearrangement joins TRBV4-1 to TRBJ2-1; D gene unclear. V shed 2 bases and J shed 0 bases, with 11 bases lying between them. This CDR3 contains 16 residues. The germline gives CDR1 MGHRA, CDR2 YSYEKL. The CDR3 nucleotides read TGCGCCAGCAGCCAACCGCTAAAAAGCTCCTACAATGAGCAGTTCTTC. It yields the protein CASSQPLKSSYNEQFF.

This chain joins TRBV6-2 or TRBV6-3 and TRBJ2-1; D perhaps matches TRBD2 (6 bases). The V gene lost 7 bases and the J gene lost 4 bases, with 17 bases spanning the gap. CDR3 length equals 15 residues. Germline V lookup: CDR1 MNHEY, CDR2 SVGEGT. CDR3 DNA sequence: TGTGCCAGCACCACCCGACTAGAATATTACAATGAGCAGTTCTTC. Translated, it gives CASTTRLEYYNEQFF.

This clonotype has a count of ten or more. One end of the junction varies from germline; a read error may be responsible. The chain couples TRBV20-1 to TRBJ1-5, with 9 bases that match TRBD1. Per germline, CDR1 DFQATT and CDR2 SNEGSKA (reference sequence). The CDR3 length is 13 residues. The CDR3 sequence: CSALDRGNQPQHF. The CDR3 coding sequence is TGCAGTGCTCTGGACAGGGGCAACCAGCCCCAGCATTTT.

J is TRBJ2-7 and V is TRBV14; unclear D gene. Looked up from germline, CDR1 is SGHDN and CDR2 is FVKESK. V was shortened by 6 bases and J by 1 base, with 16 bases between the two germline ends. The CDR3 contains 15 residues. CDR3 bases: TGTGCCAGCAGGATCGAAAGGATGTTATCCTACGAGCAGTACTTC. Translated: CASRIERMLSYEQYF.

In this sample, this clonotype turned up many times. The chain is built from TRBV4-3 and TRBJ2-2, with 11 bases that match TRBD1. The V and J ends lost 4 bases and 0 bases, in that order; junction bases with no gene match: 7. The CDR3 loop spans 18 amino acids. The germline gives CDR1 LGHNA, CDR2 YSLEER. The CDR3 sequence is CASSPRDRGTANTGELFF. Here the CDR3 DNA reads TGCGCCAGCAGCCCCAGGGACAGGGGGACTGCGAACACCGGGGAGCTGTTTTTT.

Many counts were recorded for this clonotype. The V call is TRBV5-1, the J call TRBJ2-2; D uncertain. Germline V gives CDR1 SGHRS, CDR2 YFSETQ. Trimming took 5 bases from V and 5 from J, leaving 13 bases between them. The CDR3 loop spans 14 amino acids. The DNA of the CDR3 is TGCGCCAGCAGACTCGAGCCCCGGACCGGGGAGCTGTTTTTT. This translates into CASRLEPRTGELFF.

The genes are TRBV6-5 and TRBJ2-7, with TRBD2 as a possible D gene (6 bases). The length of the CDR3 is 19 residues. V was cut by 6 bases and J by 1 base, with 28 bases left in between. Germline CDR1 and CDR2: MNHEY and SVGAGI. CDR3 nucleotides: TGTGCCAGCAGGATCCCCAAAATCACCGGGACTGGAGTTTCCTACGAGCAGTACTTC. It yields the protein CASRIPKITGTGVSYEQYF.

This clonotype was found a few times. The genes are TRBV7-9 and TRBJ1-1, with 7 bases lining up with TRBD1. CDR3 length: 14 residues. After removal of 4 bases from V and 0 bases from J, the junction contained 2 bases not matched to a gene. Germline lookup yields CDR1 SEHNR and CDR2 FQNEAQ (reference sequence). This CDR3 reads CASSWGTVNTEAFF. For the CDR3, the DNA is TGTGCCAGCAGCTGGGGGACAGTGAACACTGAAGCTTTCTTT.

This clonotype was counted a few times. The chain carries TRBV7-2 and TRBJ2-1, with 7 nucleotides matching TRBD2. In germline, CDR1 is SGHTA, CDR2 FQGNSA. V trimming: 0 bases; J trimming: 13 bases; junction bases outside the gene matches: 6. The CDR3 sequence is 13 residues long. The CDR3 coding sequence is TGTGCCAGCAGCTTAGCGGGAGGGGCGGATCAGTTCTTC. This translates into CASSLAGGADQFF.